Listed below are T cell receptor beta chains from one sample, sequenced in a study of T-cell memory formation after mild COVID-19. TCRdb recomputed calls from the 5' RACE reads with MiXCR, one row per CDR3 protein. The sample yields more than 250,000 distinct CDR3 sequences, 16% seen once. Sequenced input: PBMCs or a T cell subset sorted from them (not recorded which). The receptors come from a man aged 18 to 29 who had mild COVID-19 (a few samples of this study predate the infection). Cell type and time point are not known. Each CDR3 is given with its conserved first and last residue. D genes are given only for firm matches. Only part of the rows carry a size: once, few, many, or a class if the clone is expanded.

>-|many|TRBJ2-7|TRBV5-1
CASKTGRSYEQYF
TGCGCCAGCAAGACAGGCCGGTCCTACGAGCAGTACTTC
>-|-|TRBJ2-6|TRBV18
CASSPRASSGANVLTF
TGTGCCAGCTCACCCCGGGCCTCCTCTGGGGCCAACGTCCTGACTTTC
>-|few|TRBJ2-3|TRBV6-5
CASSHKRSPGTDTQYF
TGTGCCAGCAGTCACAAACGCAGCCCGGGCACAGATACGCAGTATTTT
>TRBD1|-|TRBJ1-5|TRBV7-8
CASSLDTGELAQHF
TGTGCCAGCAGCTTAGACACAGGGGAATTGGCCCAGCATTTT
>TRBD2|-|TRBJ2-5|TRBV7-2
CASSRGDQETQYF
TGTGCCAGCAGCCGGGGGGACCAAGAGACCCAGTACTTC
>-|-|TRBJ2-1|TRBV7-6
CASSPKWGSGDEQFF
TGTGCCAGCAGCCCCAAGTGGGGGAGTGGGGATGAGCAGTTCTTC
>TRBD1|few|TRBJ1-2|TRBV20-1
CSATGGIGYTF
TGCAGTGCTACAGGGGGCATCGGCTACACCTTC
>TRBD2|few|TRBJ2-1|TRBV3-1
CASSQESSGGALDEQFF
TGTGCCAGCAGCCAAGAGTCTAGCGGGGGGGCCTTGGATGAGCAGTTCTTC
>TRBD1|-|TRBJ1-4|TRBV29-1
CSAGQGAINEKLFF
TGCAGCGCTGGACAGGGGGCAATTAATGAAAAACTGTTTTTT
>-|few|TRBJ1-1|TRBV5-1
CASRSQGLNTEAFF
TGCGCCAGCAGAAGCCAGGGTTTAAACACTGAAGCTTTCTTT
>TRBD2|once|TRBJ2-1|TRBV29-1
CSVEEQRGASYNEQFF
TGCAGCGTTGAAGAACAGCGGGGGGCCTCCTACAATGAGCAGTTCTTC
>TRBD1|-|TRBJ2-2|TRBV27
CASHPSGTGFMGELFF
TGTGCCAGTCACCCCTCCGGGACAGGCTTTATGGGGGAGCTGTTTTTT
>TRBD1|few|TRBJ1-5|TRBV19
CASSIKGTGLYQPQHF
TGTGCCAGTAGTATTAAAGGGACAGGTTTGTATCAGCCCCAGCATTTT
>-|-|TRBJ1-5|TRBV28
CASSLARQGIQPQHF
TGTGCCAGCAGTTTAGCGCGGCAGGGGATTCAGCCCCAGCATTTT
>-|-|TRBJ2-3|TRBV29-1
CSVGSIYPGDTQYF
TGCAGCGTTGGGTCCATTTACCCCGGGGATACGCAGTATTTT
>TRBD1|few|TRBJ1-2|TRBV4-1
CASSQVDRGTGYTF
TGCGCCAGCAGCCAAGTGGACAGGGGGACTGGCTACACCTTC
>-|-|TRBJ2-3|TRBV12-3/TRBV12-4
CASSLCGVGDTQYF
TGTGCGAGCAGTTTGTGCGGGGTAGGTGATACGCAGTATTTT
>-|few|TRBJ2-7|TRBV29-1
CSVGAQGRYEQYF
TGCAGCGTTGGGGCGCAGGGGAGGTACGAGCAGTACTTC
>-|-|TRBJ2-5|TRBV7-2
CASKRGDPGETQYF
TGTGCCAGCAAGAGGGGGGACCCAGGAGAGACCCAGTACTTC
>-|-|TRBJ2-5|TRBV2
CASSELSQETQYF
TGTGCCAGCAGTGAACTGAGCCAAGAGACCCAGTACTTC
>-|-|TRBJ1-1|TRBV6-2/TRBV6-3
CASSYSRAAFF
TGTGCCAGCAGTTACTCGAGAGCCGCTTTCTTT
>-|-|TRBJ2-7|TRBV5-1
CASRWEGAYEQYF
TGCGCCAGCAGATGGGAAGGGGCCTACGAGCAGTACTTC
>TRBD2|few|TRBJ2-5|TRBV20-1
CSGQRGVAQETQYF
TGCAGTGGGCAACGGGGGGTAGCACAAGAGACCCAGTACTTC
>-|-|TRBJ1-6|TRBV20-1
CSPDVPSYNSPLHF
TGCAGTCCCGACGTACCAAGCTATAATTCACCCCTCCACTTT
>-|-|TRBJ2-1|TRBV7-2
CASSAQGASNEQFF
TGTGCCAGCAGCGCACAGGGCGCCTCCAATGAGCAGTTCTTC
>-|-|TRBJ2-7|TRBV7-9
CASSFGLGNEQYF
TGTGCCAGCAGCTTCGGCCTGGGAAACGAGCAGTACTTC
>-|few|TRBJ1-1|TRBV7-6
CASSLEAGVVNTEAFF
TGTGCCAGCAGCTTAGAGGCAGGGGTCGTGAACACTGAAGCTTTCTTT
>TRBD2|-|TRBJ2-1|TRBV7-2
CASSPGGWEQFF
TGTGCCAGCAGCCCGGGGGGTTGGGAGCAGTTCTTC
>-|few|TRBJ1-5|TRBV6-2/TRBV6-3
CASTQTYRYSNQPQHF
TGTGCCAGCACCCAGACCTACAGGTATAGCAATCAGCCCCAGCATTTT